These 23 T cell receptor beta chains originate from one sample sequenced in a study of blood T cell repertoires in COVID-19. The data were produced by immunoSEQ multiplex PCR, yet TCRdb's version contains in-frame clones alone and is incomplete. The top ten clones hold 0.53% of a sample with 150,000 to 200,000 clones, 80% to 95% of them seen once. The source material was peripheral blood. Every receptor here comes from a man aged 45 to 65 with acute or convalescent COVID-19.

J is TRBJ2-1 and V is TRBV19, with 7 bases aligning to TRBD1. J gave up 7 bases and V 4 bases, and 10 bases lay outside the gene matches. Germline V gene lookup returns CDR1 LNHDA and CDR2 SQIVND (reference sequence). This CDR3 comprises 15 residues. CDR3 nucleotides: TGTGCCAGTAGTACTTCACAGGGGATTGTTAATGAGCAGTTCTTC. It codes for CASSTSQGIVNEQFF.

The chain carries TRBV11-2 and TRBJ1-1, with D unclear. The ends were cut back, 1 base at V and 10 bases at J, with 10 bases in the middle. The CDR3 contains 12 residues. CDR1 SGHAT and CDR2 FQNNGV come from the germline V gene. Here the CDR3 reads CASSLVLTSAFF. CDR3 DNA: TGTGCCAGCAGCTTAGTTTTGACTTCAGCTTTCTTT.

The DNA of the CDR3 is TGTGCCAGCAGTCTGTGGACAACTGAAGCTTTCTTT. Protein product: CASSLWTTEAFF. This chain links TRBV28 with TRBJ1-1, with a tentative D call TRBD1 (5 bases). Trimming cost V 5 bases and J 5 bases, with 9 bases left between them. CDR1 and CDR2 (germline): MDHEN, SYDVKM. The CDR3 length is 12 residues.

The CDR3 DNA is TGTGCCTGGAGTGGAGGGAGCGTTTCACCCCTCCACTTT. Its translation: CAWSGGSVSPLHF. The rearrangement uses TRBV30 and TRBJ1-6, with D unclear. Germline V gene data show CDR1 as GTSNPN and CDR2 as SVGIG (reference sequence). CDR3 length equals 13 residues. Trimming stripped 1 base from V and 9 bases from J, with 10 bases between.

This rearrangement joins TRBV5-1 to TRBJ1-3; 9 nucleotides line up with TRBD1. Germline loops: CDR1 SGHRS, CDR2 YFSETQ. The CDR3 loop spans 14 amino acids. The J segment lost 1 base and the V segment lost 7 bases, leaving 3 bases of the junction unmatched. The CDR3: CASGTGLSGNTIYF. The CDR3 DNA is TGCGCCAGCGGGACAGGGCTGTCTGGAAACACCATATATTTT.

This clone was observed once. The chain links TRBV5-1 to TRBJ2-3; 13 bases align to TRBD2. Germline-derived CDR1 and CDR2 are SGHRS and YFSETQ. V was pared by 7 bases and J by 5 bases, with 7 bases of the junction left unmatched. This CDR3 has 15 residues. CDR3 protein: CASGLAGEDGDTQYF. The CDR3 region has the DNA TGCGCCAGCGGACTAGCGGGGGAAGATGGAGATACGCAGTATTTT.

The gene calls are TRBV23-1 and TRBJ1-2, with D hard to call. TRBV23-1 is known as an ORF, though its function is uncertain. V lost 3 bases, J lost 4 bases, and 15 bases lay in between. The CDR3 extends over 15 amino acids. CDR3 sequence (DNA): TGCGCCAGCAGTCATGAGGCGCCCAGTTCCTATGGCTACACCTTC. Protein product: CASSHEAPSSYGYTF.

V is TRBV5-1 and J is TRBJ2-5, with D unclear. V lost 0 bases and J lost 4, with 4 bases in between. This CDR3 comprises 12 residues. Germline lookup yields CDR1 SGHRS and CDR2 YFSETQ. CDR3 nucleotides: TGCGCCAGCAGCTTGGTCGGAGAGACCCAGTACTTC. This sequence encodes CASSLVGETQYF. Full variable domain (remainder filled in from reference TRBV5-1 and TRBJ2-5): KAGVTQTPRYLIKTRGQQVTLSCSPISGHRSVSWYQQTPGQGLQFLFEYFSETQRNKGNFPGRFSGRQFSNSRSEMNVSTLELGDSALYLCASSLVGETQYFGPGTRLLVL.

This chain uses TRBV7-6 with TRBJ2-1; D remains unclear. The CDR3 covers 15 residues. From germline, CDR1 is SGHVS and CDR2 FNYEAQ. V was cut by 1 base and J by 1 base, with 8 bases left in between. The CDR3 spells CASSLVGSSYNEQFF. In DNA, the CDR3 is TGTGCCAGCAGCTTAGTCGGGTCGTCCTACAATGAGCAGTTCTTC.

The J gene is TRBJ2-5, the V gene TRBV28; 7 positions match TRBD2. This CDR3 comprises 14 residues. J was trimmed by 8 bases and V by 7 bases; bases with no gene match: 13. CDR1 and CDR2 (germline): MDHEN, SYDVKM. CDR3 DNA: TGTGCCAGCAAATCCGGCGGGGGAGGCGCTACCCAGTACTTC. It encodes CASKSGGGGATQYF.

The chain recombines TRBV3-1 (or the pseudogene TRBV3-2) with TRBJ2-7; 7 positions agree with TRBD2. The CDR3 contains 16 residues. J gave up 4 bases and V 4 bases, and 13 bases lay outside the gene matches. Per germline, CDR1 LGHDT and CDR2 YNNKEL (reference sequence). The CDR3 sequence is CASSLKGLAERYEQYF. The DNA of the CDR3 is TGTGCCAGCAGCCTAAAAGGGCTAGCGGAACGTTACGAGCAGTACTTC.

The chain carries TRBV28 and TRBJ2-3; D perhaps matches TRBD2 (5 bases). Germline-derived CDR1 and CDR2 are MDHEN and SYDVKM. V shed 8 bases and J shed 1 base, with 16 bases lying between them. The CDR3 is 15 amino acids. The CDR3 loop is CASPKTLGGTDTQYF. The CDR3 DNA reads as TGTGCCAGCCCTAAAACGCTCGGGGGCACAGATACGCAGTATTTT.

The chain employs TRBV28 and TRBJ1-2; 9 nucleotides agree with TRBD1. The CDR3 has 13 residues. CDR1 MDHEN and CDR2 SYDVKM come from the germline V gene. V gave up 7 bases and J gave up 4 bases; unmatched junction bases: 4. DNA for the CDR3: TGTGCCAGCAAAGACAGGGGGGGCTATGGCTACACCTTC. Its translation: CASKDRGGYGYTF.

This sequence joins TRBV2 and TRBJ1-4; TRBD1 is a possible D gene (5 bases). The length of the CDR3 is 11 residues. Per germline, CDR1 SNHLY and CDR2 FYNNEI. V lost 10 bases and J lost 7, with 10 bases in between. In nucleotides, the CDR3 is TGTGCCACCGCAGGGTTTGAAAAACTGTTTTTT. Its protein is CATAGFEKLFF.

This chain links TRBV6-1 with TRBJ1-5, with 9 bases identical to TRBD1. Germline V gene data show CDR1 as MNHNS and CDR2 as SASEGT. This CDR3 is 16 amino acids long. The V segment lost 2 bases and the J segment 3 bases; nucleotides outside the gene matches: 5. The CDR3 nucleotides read TGTGCCAGCAGTGAAAACAGGGGGCTCTACAATCAGCCCCAGCATTTT. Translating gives CASSENRGLYNQPQHF.

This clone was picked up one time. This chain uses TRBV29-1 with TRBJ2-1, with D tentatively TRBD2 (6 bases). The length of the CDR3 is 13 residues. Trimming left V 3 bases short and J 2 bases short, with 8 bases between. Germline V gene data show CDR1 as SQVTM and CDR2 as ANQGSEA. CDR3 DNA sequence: TGCAGCGTTGAGGGGGGACCCTACAATGAGCAGTTCTTC. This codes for CSVEGGPYNEQFF.

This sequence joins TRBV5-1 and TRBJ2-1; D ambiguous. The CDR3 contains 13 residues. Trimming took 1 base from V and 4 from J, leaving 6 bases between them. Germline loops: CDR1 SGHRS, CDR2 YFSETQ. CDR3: CASSLTYYNEQFF. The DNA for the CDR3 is TGCGCCAGCAGCTTGACCTATTACAATGAGCAGTTCTTC.

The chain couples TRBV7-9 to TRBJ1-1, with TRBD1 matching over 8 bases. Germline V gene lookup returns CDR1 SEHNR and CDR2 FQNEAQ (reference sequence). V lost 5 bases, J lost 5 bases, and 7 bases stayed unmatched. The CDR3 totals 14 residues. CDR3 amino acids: CASSDRGDGTEAFF. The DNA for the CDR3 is TGTGCCAGCAGCGACAGGGGTGATGGAACTGAAGCTTTCTTT.

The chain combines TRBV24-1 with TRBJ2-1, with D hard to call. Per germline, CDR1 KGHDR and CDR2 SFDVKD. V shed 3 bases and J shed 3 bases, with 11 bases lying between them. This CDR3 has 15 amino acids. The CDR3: CATSDLSYGYNEQFF. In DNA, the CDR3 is TGTGCCACCAGTGATCTTAGTTATGGCTACAATGAGCAGTTCTTC.

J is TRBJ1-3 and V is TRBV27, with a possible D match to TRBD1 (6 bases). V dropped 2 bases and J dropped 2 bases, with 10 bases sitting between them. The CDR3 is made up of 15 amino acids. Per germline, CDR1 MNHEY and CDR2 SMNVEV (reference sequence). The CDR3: CASSLNRAAGNTIYF. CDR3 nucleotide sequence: TGTGCCAGCAGTTTAAACAGGGCGGCTGGAAACACCATATATTTT.

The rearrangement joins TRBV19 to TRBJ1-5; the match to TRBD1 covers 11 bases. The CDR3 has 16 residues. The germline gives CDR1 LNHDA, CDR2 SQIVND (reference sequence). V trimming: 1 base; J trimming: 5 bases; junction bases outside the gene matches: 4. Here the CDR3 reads CASSIVRDRGDQPQHF. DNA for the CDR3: TGTGCCAGTAGTATAGTCCGGGACAGGGGGGATCAGCCCCAGCATTTT. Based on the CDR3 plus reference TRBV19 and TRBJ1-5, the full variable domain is DGGITQSPKYLFRKEGQNVTLSCEQNLNHDAMYWYRQDPGQGLRLIYYSQIVNDFQKGDIAEGYSVSREKKESFPLTVTSAQKNPTAFYLCASSIVRDRGDQPQHFGDGTRLSIL.

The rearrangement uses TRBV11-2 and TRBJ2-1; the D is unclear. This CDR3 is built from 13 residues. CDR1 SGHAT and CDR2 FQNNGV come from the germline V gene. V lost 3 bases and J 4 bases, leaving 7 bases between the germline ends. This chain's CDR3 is CASSFGTYNEQFF. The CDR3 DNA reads TGTGCCAGCAGCTTTGGTACATACAATGAGCAGTTCTTC. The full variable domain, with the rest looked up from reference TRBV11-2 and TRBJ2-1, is EAGVAQSPRYKIIEKRQSVAFWCNPISGHATLYWYQQILGQGPKLLIQFQNNGVVDDSQLPKDRFSAERLKGVDSTLKIQPAKLEDSAVYLCASSFGTYNEQFFGPGTRLTVL.

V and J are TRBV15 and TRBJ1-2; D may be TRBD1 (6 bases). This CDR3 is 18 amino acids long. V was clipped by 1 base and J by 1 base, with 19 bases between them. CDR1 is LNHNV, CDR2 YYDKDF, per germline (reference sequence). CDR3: CATSRGTRGPTLNYGYTF. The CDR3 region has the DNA TGTGCCACCAGCAGAGGGACGCGGGGGCCTACTCTTAACTATGGCTACACCTTC.